Below are 27 T cell receptor beta chains sequenced from a single sample in a study of beta chain features in type 1 diabetes. The sequenced template was cDNA made from the entire isolated RNA. The assay was immunoSEQ multiplex PCR, and TCRdb's table has in-frame clones only and misses some. Of 600,000 or so clones listed, over 12% are singletons. Points from the study as a whole: There was a moderate but significant shortening of TCRB CDR3s in all four CD4+ subsets of Type 1 diabetes patients.

The antigens for these receptors are not known. Input material: naive CD4+ T cells from blood. The receptors originated from a man aged 18 to 30 with type 1 diabetes.

This chain links TRBV28 with TRBJ1-4, with unresolved D. The V end was cut by 1 base, the J end by 3 bases, with 6 bases between. The CDR3 extends over 14 amino acids. Germline CDR1 MDHEN, CDR2 SYDVKM. CDR3 amino acids: CASSLFTANEKLFF. Written as DNA, the CDR3 is TGTGCCAGCAGTTTATTCACAGCTAATGAAAAACTGTTTTTT.

V and J are TRBV28 and TRBJ2-5; TRBD2 is a possible D gene (6 bases). Germline values: CDR1 MDHEN, CDR2 SYDVKM. The CDR3 totals 14 residues. V was pared by 3 bases and J by 0 bases, with 8 bases between. CDR3 sequence reads: CASSFGDYQETQYF. The CDR3 nucleotides read TGTGCCAGCAGTTTTGGGGACTACCAAGAGACCCAGTACTTC.

This clone was counted between two and nine times. V and J are TRBV30 and TRBJ2-5; D is undetermined. The V gene lost 5 bases and the J gene lost 5 bases, with 9 bases spanning the gap. Germline V gene data show CDR1 as GTSNPN and CDR2 as SVGIG (reference sequence). CDR3 length equals 11 residues. This CDR3 is CAWALGETQYF. Here the CDR3 DNA reads TGTGCCTGGGCCCTAGGGGAGACCCAGTACTTC.

The rearrangement links TRBV5-4 to TRBJ2-3, with 8 bases fitting TRBD1. The trim removed 1 base at V and 4 bases at J, leaving 8 bases unmatched. This CDR3 is 16 amino acids long. Germline V gives CDR1 SGHNT, CDR2 YYREEE (reference sequence). CDR3 bases: TGTGCCAGCAGCTTGTCCACACAGGGGGAATCAGATACGCAGTATTTT. Protein sequence: CASSLSTQGESDTQYF.

The CDR3 DNA follows: TGTGCCAGCAGCCCTCTGGGAGTTTTCTCCTACGAGCAGTACTTC. This codes for CASSPLGVFSYEQYF. The V call is TRBV7-9, the J call TRBJ2-7, with a tentative D call TRBD2 (5 bases). Germline CDR1 and CDR2: SEHNR and FQNEAQ (reference sequence). The V gene lost 5 bases and the J gene lost 0 bases, with 14 bases spanning the gap. This CDR3 contains 15 residues.

This clone was seen only a few times. The chain couples TRBV27 to TRBJ1-1; D is perhaps TRBD1 (6 bases). The V and J ends lost 5 bases and 4 bases respectively, with 17 bases between them. The CDR3 has 15 amino acids. Germline assignment: CDR1 MNHEY and CDR2 SMNVEV (reference sequence). The CDR3 loop reads CASSPRGGRGTEAFF. As DNA, the CDR3 is TGTGCCAGCAGTCCTCGAGGGGGACGAGGCACTGAAGCTTTCTTT.

This clone has just a few counts. The genes are TRBV28 and TRBJ2-6; D is possibly TRBD1 (6 bases). Between the trimmed V and J ends, which lost 4 bases and 4 bases, there was a span of 11 bases. The germline V gene encodes CDR1 MDHEN and CDR2 SYDVKM. This CDR3 comprises 15 residues. CDR3 in amino acids: CASSWVGAGANVLTF. In DNA form, the CDR3 reads TGTGCCAGCAGTTGGGTGGGGGCAGGGGCCAACGTCCTGACTTTC.

This clone was counted between two and nine times. The gene calls are TRBV29-1 and TRBJ1-4; D remains ambiguous. Germline V gene sequence: CDR1 SQVTM, CDR2 ANQGSEA. CDR3 length: 13 amino acids. Trimming stripped 8 bases from V and 4 bases from J, with 14 bases between. CDR3 amino acids: CSFQVHLNEKLFF. CDR3 DNA: TGCAGCTTTCAAGTACACCTTAATGAAAAACTGTTTTTT.

V usage is TRBV30 and J usage is TRBJ1-6, with 7 bases fitting TRBD1. Germline CDR1 and CDR2: GTSNPN and SVGIG (reference sequence). The CDR3 totals 17 residues. After removal of 4 bases from V and 4 bases from J, the junction contained 13 bases not matched to a gene. The CDR3 sequence is CAWTTDRFSPYNSPLHF. The CDR3, as DNA: TGTGCCTGGACCACGGACAGGTTCTCCCCATATAATTCACCCCTCCACTTT.

The chain combines TRBV30 with TRBJ1-5, with D unresolved. V lost 5 bases and J 0 bases, leaving 8 bases between the germline ends. Germline-derived CDR1 and CDR2 are GTSNPN and SVGIG (reference sequence). This CDR3 spans 13 amino acids. DNA for the CDR3: TGTGCCTGGGGACGGGGTAGCAATCAGCCCCAGCATTTT. Protein: CAWGRGSNQPQHF.

The chain links TRBV11-3 to TRBJ2-5; 7 bases align to TRBD1. Germline V lookup: CDR1 SGHNT, CDR2 YENEEA. V shed 5 bases and J 1 base; nucleotides not matched to a gene: 7. The CDR3 has 15 amino acids. The CDR3 reads CASSRGTASQETQYF. CDR3 nucleotide sequence: TGTGCCAGCAGCCGAGGGACAGCCTCCCAAGAGACCCAGTACTTC.

The V call is TRBV6-5, the J call TRBJ2-3; 7 nucleotides line up with TRBD2. Germline loops: CDR1 MNHEY, CDR2 SVGAGI. The CDR3 runs 14 residues. V shed 8 bases and J 0 bases; nucleotides not matched to a gene: 5. CDR3 region: CASCQRESTDTQYF. The CDR3 nucleotides are TGTGCCAGCTGCCAGCGGGAAAGCACAGATACGCAGTATTTT.

This chain connects TRBV5-1 to TRBJ2-1; 7 bases agree with TRBD2. Looked up from germline, CDR1 is SGHRS and CDR2 is YFSETQ. V gave up 1 base and J gave up 7 bases; unmatched junction bases: 14. The CDR3 totals 17 residues. The CDR3 sequence: CASSLSPGLEGPNEQFF. The CDR3 DNA sequence: TGCGCCAGCAGCTTGAGCCCCGGACTAGAGGGCCCTAATGAGCAGTTCTTC.

The V and J genes are TRBV5-6 and TRBJ2-5; TRBD1 matches 9 bases. CDR3 length equals 14 residues. Germline V gene lookup returns CDR1 SGHDT and CDR2 YYEEEE. V trimming: 5 bases; J trimming: 2 bases; junction bases outside the gene matches: 4. The CDR3 DNA follows: TGTGCCAGCAGAACAGGGGGCTGGCAAGAGACCCAGTACTTC. Translated, it gives CASRTGGWQETQYF.

The chain links TRBV29-1 to TRBJ1-4, with unresolved D. The germline V gene has CDR1 SQVTM and CDR2 ANQGSEA. The CDR3 totals 14 residues. V was trimmed by 6 bases and J by 0 bases, leaving 11 bases between them. The CDR3 is CSVSKLATNEKLFF. CDR3 nucleotide sequence: TGCAGCGTCTCCAAGCTCGCAACTAATGAAAAACTGTTTTTT.

This clone was observed a handful of times. The genes are TRBV5-6 and TRBJ2-3; 12 bases fit TRBD2. The CDR3 runs to 15 residues. The ends lost 5 bases at V and 2 bases at J; junction bases unmatched: 3. The germline gives CDR1 SGHDT, CDR2 YYEEEE. The CDR3 sequence is CASRLAGGPTDTQYF. The CDR3 DNA sequence: TGTGCCAGCAGGCTAGCGGGGGGGCCCACAGATACGCAGTATTTT.

The V and J genes are TRBV5-4 and TRBJ2-3; D perhaps matches TRBD2 (6 bases). V shed 3 bases and J shed 3 bases, with 17 bases lying between them. The CDR3 covers 16 residues. From germline, CDR1 is SGHNT and CDR2 YYREEE (reference sequence). DNA for the CDR3: TGTGCCAGCAGCTCTCCAAGGAGGGAGTTGACAGATACGCAGTATTTT. This gives the protein CASSSPRRELTDTQYF.

The rearrangement joins TRBV30 to TRBJ1-1; D call uncertain. The germline gives CDR1 GTSNPN, CDR2 SVGIG (reference sequence). The CDR3 loop spans 18 amino acids. Trimming took 0 bases from V and 3 from J, leaving 23 bases between them. This CDR3 is CAWSVRVSWRGWDTEAFF. The CDR3 DNA reads TGTGCCTGGAGTGTACGAGTTTCTTGGAGAGGGTGGGACACTGAAGCTTTCTTT.

This clone has more than one count but fewer than ten. The rearrangement links TRBV6-5 to TRBJ2-1; D might be TRBD2 (6 bases). V dropped 0 bases and J dropped 6 bases, with 15 bases sitting between them. Germline-derived CDR1 and CDR2 are MNHEY and SVGAGI. The CDR3 contains 16 residues. CDR3 nucleotides: TGTGCCAGCAGTTACTCGTCGGACTACCATCGCAATGAGCAGTTCTTC. It translates to CASSYSSDYHRNEQFF.

This clone was found a few times. The chain uses TRBV5-1 and TRBJ2-3, with D unclear. Trimming pared 3 bases from V and 5 bases from J, leaving 10 bases between. The V gene's germline CDR1 is SGHRS and CDR2 YFSETQ. This CDR3 region has 13 residues. In DNA form, the CDR3 reads TGCGCCAGCAGCTCGTGGGGTCAAGATACGCAGTATTTT. Translation gives CASSSWGQDTQYF. Complete variable domain (other parts from reference TRBV5-1 and TRBJ2-3): KAGVTQTPRYLIKTRGQQVTLSCSPISGHRSVSWYQQTPGQGLQFLFEYFSETQRNKGNFPGRFSGRQFSNSRSEMNVSTLELGDSALYLCASSSWGQDTQYFGPGTRLTVL.

The rearrangement uses TRBV28 and TRBJ1-6; no clear D. In germline, CDR1 is MDHEN, CDR2 SYDVKM. The CDR3 is 13 residues long. V was clipped by 10 bases and J by 0 bases, with 7 bases between them. The chain's CDR3 is CATTGSYNSPLHF. The CDR3 DNA reads TGTGCCACCACGGGCTCCTATAATTCACCCCTCCACTTT.

V usage is TRBV18 and J usage is TRBJ1-2, with unresolved D. This CDR3 is 15 amino acids long. The V gene lost 2 bases and the J gene lost 3 bases, with 13 bases spanning the gap. The germline V gene has CDR1 KGHSH and CDR2 LQKENI. The CDR3 coding sequence is TGTGCCAGCTCACCAGTGTACGGGGAGGACTATGGCTACACCTTC. It is translated as CASSPVYGEDYGYTF.

This clone was picked up a small number of times. The gene calls are TRBV9 and TRBJ2-7, with 13 bases that match TRBD2. V shed 4 bases, J shed 6 bases, and the junction held 10 bases outside the gene matches. The germline V gene has CDR1 SGDLS and CDR2 YYNGEE. This CDR3 is built from 16 residues. The CDR3 nucleotides read TGTGCCAGCAGCCGGACTAGCGGGAGCTTTTGGAGCGAGCAGTACTTC. It yields the protein CASSRTSGSFWSEQYF.

This clone came up a few times. CDR3 amino acids: CASSLVRDVAFF. In DNA form, the CDR3 reads TGTGCCAGCAGCTTAGTACGTGATGTAGCTTTCTTT. The chain joins TRBV7-9 to TRBJ1-1; no firm D call. V shed 1 base and J shed 10 bases, with 10 bases lying between them. CDR1 and CDR2 (germline): SEHNR, FQNEAQ (reference sequence). This CDR3 spans 12 amino acids.

This clone was detected only a few times. The rearrangement links TRBV5-1 to TRBJ2-1; 12 bases line up with TRBD2. Germline CDR1 is SGHRS and CDR2 is YFSETQ. V was pared by 4 bases and J by 9 bases, with 8 bases of the junction left unmatched. CDR3 size: 15 residues. The CDR3 here is CASSPPGLAGPEQFF. The DNA for the CDR3 is TGCGCCAGCAGCCCGCCGGGACTAGCGGGCCCTGAGCAGTTCTTC.

Only a few counts were recorded for this clone. The rearrangement links TRBV14 to TRBJ2-5; tentatively, D is TRBD1 or TRBD2 (5 bases each). The V gene's germline CDR1 is SGHDN and CDR2 FVKESK. With 3 bases removed from V and 5 bases from J, the gap between germline ends came to 13 bases. The CDR3 length is 14 residues. CDR3 region: CASSQQGWEETQYF. The CDR3 DNA reads as TGTGCCAGCAGCCAGCAGGGTTGGGAGGAGACCCAGTACTTC.

The CDR3 nucleotides read TGTGCCAGCAGCTCGGGGCAGCGGGAGACCCAGTACTTC. Translated: CASSSGQRETQYF. The genes are TRBV5-4 and TRBJ2-5, with D perhaps matching TRBD1 or TRBD2 (5 bases each). The CDR3 covers 13 residues. The V gene's germline CDR1 is SGHNT and CDR2 YYREEE (reference sequence). The V end lost 3 bases, the J end lost 5 bases, and 11 bases lay between the germline ends.